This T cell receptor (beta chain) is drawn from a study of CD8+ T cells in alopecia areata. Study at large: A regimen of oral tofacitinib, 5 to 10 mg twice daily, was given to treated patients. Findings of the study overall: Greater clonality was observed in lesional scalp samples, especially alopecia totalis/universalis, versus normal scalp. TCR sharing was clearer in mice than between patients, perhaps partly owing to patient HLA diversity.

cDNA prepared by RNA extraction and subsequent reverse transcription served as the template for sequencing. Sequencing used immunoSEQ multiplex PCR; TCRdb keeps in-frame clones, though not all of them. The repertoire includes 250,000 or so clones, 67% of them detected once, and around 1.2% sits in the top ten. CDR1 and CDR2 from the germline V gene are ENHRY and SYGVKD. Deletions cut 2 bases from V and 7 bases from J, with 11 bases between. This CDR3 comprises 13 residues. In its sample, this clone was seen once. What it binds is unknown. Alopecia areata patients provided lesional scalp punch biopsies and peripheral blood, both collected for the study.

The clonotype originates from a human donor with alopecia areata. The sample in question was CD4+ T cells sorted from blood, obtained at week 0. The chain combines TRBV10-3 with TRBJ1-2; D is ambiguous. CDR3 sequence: CAISERAQTGYTF. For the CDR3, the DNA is TGTGCCATCAGTGAGAGGGCACAAACTGGCTACACCTTC.